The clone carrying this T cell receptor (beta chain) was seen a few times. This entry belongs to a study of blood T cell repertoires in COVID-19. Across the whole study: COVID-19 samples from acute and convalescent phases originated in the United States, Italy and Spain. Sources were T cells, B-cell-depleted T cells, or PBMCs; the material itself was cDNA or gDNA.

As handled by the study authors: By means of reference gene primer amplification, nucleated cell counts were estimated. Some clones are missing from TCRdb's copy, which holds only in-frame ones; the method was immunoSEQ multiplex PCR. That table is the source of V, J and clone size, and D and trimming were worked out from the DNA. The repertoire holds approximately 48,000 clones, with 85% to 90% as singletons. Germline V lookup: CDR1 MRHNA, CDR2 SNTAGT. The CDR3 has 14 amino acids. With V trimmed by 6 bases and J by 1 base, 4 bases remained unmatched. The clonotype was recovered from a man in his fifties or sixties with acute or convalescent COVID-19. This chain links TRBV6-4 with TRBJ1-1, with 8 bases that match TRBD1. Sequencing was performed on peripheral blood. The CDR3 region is CASRDRGRNTEAFF. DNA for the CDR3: TGTGCCAGCAGAGACAGGGGTCGGAACACTGAAGCTTTCTTT.